This TCR beta chain comes out of a study of early T cells in non-severe SARS-CoV-2 infection. TCRdb reprocessed the 5' RACE reads via MiXCR and lists one record per CDR3 protein. Of 35,000 to 50,000 distinct CDR3 sequences listed, around 7% are singletons. The TCR comes from an adult who was a healthcare worker with PCR-confirmed SARS-CoV-2 infection or an uninfected control (not recorded which). Sequences were obtained from whole blood.

CDR3 sequence reads: CASSGEGAGTAAYEQYF. As DNA, the CDR3 is TGTGCCAGCTCCGGTGAGGGGGCCGGGACCGCCGCCTACGAGCAGTACTTC. The chain employs TRBV18 and TRBJ2-7; 7 bases line up with TRBD1. The CDR3 runs 17 residues. Germline values: CDR1 KGHSH, CDR2 LQKENI. V shed 6 bases, J shed 2 bases, and the junction held 16 bases outside the gene matches.